This T cell receptor beta chain was captured by sequencing in a study of OX40 agonist ivuxolimab in advanced cancers. Across the whole study: Participants, about 83% male, averaged roughly 60 years of age, ranging from roughly 23 to 90. Patients achieving partial responses numbered three: one hepatocellular carcinoma case and two cutaneous melanoma cases. Whole-study results and caveats: In the 0.1 to 3.0 mg/kg range, CD4+ and CD8+ blood T cells had expanded clonally by week 6.

There are 18 residues in the CDR3. With V trimmed by 2 bases and J by 4 bases, 7 bases remained unmatched. CDR1 is SGHVS, CDR2 FQNEAQ, per germline. The table lists this clone with a few counts. The antigen is not known. Assay: immunoSEQ multiplex PCR; the TCRdb copy retains only in-frame clones and omits some. Among 65,000 to 100,000 clones, 90% were seen once, and the ten largest hold 0.33%. The source of this sequence is an adult with an advanced solid tumor such as melanoma, head and neck, liver or kidney cancer. Sequencing used CD4+ or CD8+ T cells sorted from blood, obtained in a trial of the OX40 agonist ivuxolimab. The chain joins TRBV7-8 to TRBJ2-4; 14 nucleotides align to TRBD2. CDR3 region: CASSLPLRLAGGKNIQYF. In DNA, the CDR3 is TGTGCCAGCAGCTTACCCCTCCGACTAGCGGGGGGGAAAAACATTCAGTACTTC.